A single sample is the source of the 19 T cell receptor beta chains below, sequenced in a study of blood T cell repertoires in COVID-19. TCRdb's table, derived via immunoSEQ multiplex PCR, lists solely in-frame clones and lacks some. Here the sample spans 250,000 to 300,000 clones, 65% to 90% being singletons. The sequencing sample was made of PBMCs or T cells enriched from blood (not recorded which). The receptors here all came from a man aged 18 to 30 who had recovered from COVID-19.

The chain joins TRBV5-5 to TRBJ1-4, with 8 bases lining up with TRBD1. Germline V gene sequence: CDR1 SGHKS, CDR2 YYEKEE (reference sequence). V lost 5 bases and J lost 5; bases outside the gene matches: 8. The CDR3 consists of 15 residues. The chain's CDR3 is CASRPTGGSNEKLFF. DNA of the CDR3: TGTGCCAGCAGGCCCACAGGGGGATCGAATGAAAAACTGTTTTTT.

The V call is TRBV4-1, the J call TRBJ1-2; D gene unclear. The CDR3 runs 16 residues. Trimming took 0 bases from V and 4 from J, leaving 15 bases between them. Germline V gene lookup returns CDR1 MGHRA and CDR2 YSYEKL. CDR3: CASSQDPTSAGYGYTF. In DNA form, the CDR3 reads TGCGCCAGCAGCCAAGATCCGACATCGGCCGGCTATGGCTACACCTTC.

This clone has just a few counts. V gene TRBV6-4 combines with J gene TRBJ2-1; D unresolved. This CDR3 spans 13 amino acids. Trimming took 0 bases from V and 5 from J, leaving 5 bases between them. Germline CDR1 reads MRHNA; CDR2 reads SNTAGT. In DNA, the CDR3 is TGTGCCAGCAGTGACTCGTCTCACAATGAGCAGTTCTTC. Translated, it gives CASSDSSHNEQFF.

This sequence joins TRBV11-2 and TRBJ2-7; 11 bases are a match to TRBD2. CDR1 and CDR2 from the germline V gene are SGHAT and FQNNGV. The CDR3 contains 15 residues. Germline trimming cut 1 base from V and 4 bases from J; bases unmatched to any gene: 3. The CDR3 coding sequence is TGTGCCAGCAGCTTAGCAACTAGCGGGGGTTACGAGCAGTACTTC. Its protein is CASSLATSGGYEQYF.

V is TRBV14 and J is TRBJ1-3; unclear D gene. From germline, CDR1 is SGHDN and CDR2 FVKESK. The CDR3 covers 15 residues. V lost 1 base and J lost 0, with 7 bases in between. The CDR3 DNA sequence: TGTGCCAGCAGCCAAGGCCTCAGCTCTGGAAACACCATATATTTT. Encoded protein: CASSQGLSSGNTIYF.

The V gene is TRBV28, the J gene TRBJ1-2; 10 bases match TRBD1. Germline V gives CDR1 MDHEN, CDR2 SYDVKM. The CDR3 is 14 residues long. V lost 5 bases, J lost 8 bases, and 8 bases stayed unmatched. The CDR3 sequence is CASSTTGGPGGYTF. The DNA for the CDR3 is TGTGCCAGCAGTACGACAGGGGGCCCGGGCGGCTACACCTTC.

CDR3 amino acids: CASSLSLSTEFTGELFF. In DNA, the CDR3 is TGTGCCAGCAGCTTGAGTCTTTCGACTGAATTCACCGGGGAGCTGTTTTTT. V and J are TRBV5-6 and TRBJ2-2, with D uncertain. V dropped 1 base and J dropped 4 bases, with 17 bases sitting between them. This CDR3 region has 17 residues. Germline V gene data show CDR1 as SGHDT and CDR2 as YYEEEE. Full variable domain (missing parts from reference TRBV5-6 and TRBJ2-2): DAGVTQSPTHLIKTRGQQVTLRCSPKSGHDTVSWYQQALGQGPQFIFQYYEEEERQRGNFPDRFSGHQFPNYSSELNVNALLLGDSALYLCASSLSLSTEFTGELFFGEGSRLTVL.

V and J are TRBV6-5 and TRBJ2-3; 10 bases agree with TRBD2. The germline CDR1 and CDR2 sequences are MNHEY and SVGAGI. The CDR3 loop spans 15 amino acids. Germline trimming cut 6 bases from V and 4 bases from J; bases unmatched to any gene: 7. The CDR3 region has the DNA TGTGCCAGCAGGTACACGACTAGCGGGCCAGATACGCAGTATTTT. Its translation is CASRYTTSGPDTQYF.

The CDR3 loop is CASSLLGQGAEKLFF. CDR3 sequence (DNA): TGCGCCAGCAGCTTGTTGGGACAGGGGGCTGAAAAACTGTTTTTT. The J gene is TRBJ1-4, the V gene TRBV5-1; 12 bases are a match to TRBD1. CDR1 SGHRS and CDR2 YFSETQ come from the germline V gene. This CDR3 region has 15 residues. Losses at the gene ends were 1 base for V and 7 bases for J; bases not matched to a gene: 2.

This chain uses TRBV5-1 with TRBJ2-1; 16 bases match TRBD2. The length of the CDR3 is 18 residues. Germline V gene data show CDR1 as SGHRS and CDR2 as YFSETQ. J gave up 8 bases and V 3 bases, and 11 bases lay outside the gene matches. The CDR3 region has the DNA TGCGCCAGCAGCTCGGGACTAGCGGGGGGGTTTTTCTCTTATGAGCAGTTCTTC. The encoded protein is CASSSGLAGGFFSYEQFF.

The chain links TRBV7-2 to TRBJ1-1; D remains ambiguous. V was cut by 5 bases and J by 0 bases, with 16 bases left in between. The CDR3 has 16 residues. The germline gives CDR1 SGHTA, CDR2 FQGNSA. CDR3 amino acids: CASSPSRSELNTEAFF. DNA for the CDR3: TGTGCCAGCAGCCCCAGTCGATCTGAACTGAACACTGAAGCTTTCTTT.

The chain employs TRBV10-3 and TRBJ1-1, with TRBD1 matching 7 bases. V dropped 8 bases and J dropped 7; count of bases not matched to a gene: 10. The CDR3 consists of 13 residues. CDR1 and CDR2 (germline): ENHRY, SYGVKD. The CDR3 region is CAIVLQGSGEAFF. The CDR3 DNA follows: TGTGCCATCGTACTACAGGGGTCGGGTGAAGCTTTCTTT.

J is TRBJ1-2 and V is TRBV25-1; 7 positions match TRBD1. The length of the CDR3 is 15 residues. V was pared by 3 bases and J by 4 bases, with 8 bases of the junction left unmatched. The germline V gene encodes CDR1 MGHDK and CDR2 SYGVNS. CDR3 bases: TGTGCCAGCAGTGATTTAAAATGGGACAGCTATGGCTACACCTTC. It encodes CASSDLKWDSYGYTF.

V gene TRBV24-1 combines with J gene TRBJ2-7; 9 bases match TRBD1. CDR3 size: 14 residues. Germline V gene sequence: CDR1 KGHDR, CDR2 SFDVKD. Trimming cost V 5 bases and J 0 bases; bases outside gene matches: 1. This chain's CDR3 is CATSGGQGSYEQYF. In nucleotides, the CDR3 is TGTGCCACCAGTGGGGGACAGGGCTCCTACGAGCAGTACTTC.

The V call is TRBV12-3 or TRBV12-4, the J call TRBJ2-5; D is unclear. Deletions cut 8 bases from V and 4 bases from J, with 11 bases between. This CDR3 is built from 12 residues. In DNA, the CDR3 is TGTGCCAGCGTTGGCCGTGGAGAGACCCAGTACTTC. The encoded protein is CASVGRGETQYF.

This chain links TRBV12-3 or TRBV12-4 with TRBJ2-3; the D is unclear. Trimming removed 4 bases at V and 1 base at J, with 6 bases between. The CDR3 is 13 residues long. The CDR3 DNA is TGTGCCAGCAGTTCCACGGGCACAGATACGCAGTATTTT. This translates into CASSSTGTDTQYF.

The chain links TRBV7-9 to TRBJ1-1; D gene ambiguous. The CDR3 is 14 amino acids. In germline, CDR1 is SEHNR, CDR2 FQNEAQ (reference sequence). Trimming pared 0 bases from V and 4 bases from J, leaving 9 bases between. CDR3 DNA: TGTGCCAGCAGCTTAGCTGAGGGAAGCACTGAAGCTTTCTTT. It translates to CASSLAEGSTEAFF.

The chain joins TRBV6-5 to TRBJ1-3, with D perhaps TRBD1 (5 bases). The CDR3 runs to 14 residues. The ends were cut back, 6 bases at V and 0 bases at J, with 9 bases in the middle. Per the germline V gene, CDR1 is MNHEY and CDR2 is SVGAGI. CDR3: CASRDTVSGNTIYF. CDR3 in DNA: TGTGCCAGCAGGGACACAGTCTCTGGAAACACCATATATTTT.

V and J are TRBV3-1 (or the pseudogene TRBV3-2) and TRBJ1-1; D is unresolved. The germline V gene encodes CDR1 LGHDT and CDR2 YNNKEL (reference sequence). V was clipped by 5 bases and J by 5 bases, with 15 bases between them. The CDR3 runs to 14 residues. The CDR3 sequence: CASSGPGWGTEAFF. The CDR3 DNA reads TGTGCCAGCAGCGGCCCGGGGTGGGGTACTGAAGCTTTCTTT.